These T cell receptor beta chains were read from a single sample in a study of blood T cell repertoires in COVID-19. Method: immunoSEQ multiplex PCR; TCRdb's copy keeps in-frame clones and lacks some. The table shows 150,000 to 190,000 clones, with around four fifths occurring only once. The sample was PBMCs or T cells enriched from blood (not recorded which). These receptors were collected from a man aged 50 to 59 who had recovered from COVID-19. The CDR3 runs from the conserved cysteine through the conserved F or W. Each record gives: D gene, V gene, J gene, clone size, CDR3 DNA, CDR3 protein. A D gene is named only where the DNA matches it firmly. Part of the rows lack a size; the others show once, few, many or a class for expanded clones.

d_gene: -; v_gene: TRBV11-3; j_gene: TRBJ1-3; abundance: -; CDR3nt: TGTGCCAGCAGCGAGAGCTCTGGAAACACCATATATTTT; CDR3aa: CASSESSGNTIYF
d_gene: -; v_gene: TRBV5-5; j_gene: TRBJ1-2; abundance: -; CDR3nt: TGTGCCAGCAGCCAGGGATCGTCTAACTATGGCTACACCTTC; CDR3aa: CASSQGSSNYGYTF
d_gene: TRBD2; v_gene: TRBV20-1; j_gene: TRBJ2-7; abundance: -; CDR3nt: TGCAGTGCTAGTAGTTATAGGACTAGCGGGCCCTACGAGCAGTACTTC; CDR3aa: CSASSYRTSGPYEQYF
d_gene: -; v_gene: TRBV20-1; j_gene: TRBJ1-6; abundance: -; CDR3nt: TGCAGTGCTAGTTCGGCCAGGGATAATTCACCCCTCCACTTT; CDR3aa: CSASSARDNSPLHF
d_gene: TRBD1; v_gene: TRBV6-5; j_gene: TRBJ1-3; abundance: -; CDR3nt: TGTGCCAGCAACGGCAGGGGGTCTGGAAACACCATATATTTT; CDR3aa: CASNGRGSGNTIYF
d_gene: -; v_gene: TRBV7-2; j_gene: TRBJ2-1; abundance: -; CDR3nt: TGTGCCAGCAGCTTAGTCAGTTACAATGAGCAGTTCTTC; CDR3aa: CASSLVSYNEQFF
d_gene: TRBD1; v_gene: TRBV30; j_gene: TRBJ1-2; abundance: -; CDR3nt: TGTGCCTGGATCGAAATGACAGGGCGCAACTATGGCTACACCTTC; CDR3aa: CAWIEMTGRNYGYTF
d_gene: TRBD1; v_gene: TRBV28; j_gene: TRBJ1-5; abundance: once; CDR3nt: TGTGCCAGCAAGGGACAGGGGGTTTATCAGCCCCAGCATTTT; CDR3aa: CASKGQGVYQPQHF
d_gene: -; v_gene: TRBV16; j_gene: TRBJ1-2; abundance: -; CDR3nt: TGTGCCAGCAGCCAATTAATAGGGGACTATGGCTACACCTTC; CDR3aa: CASSQLIGDYGYTF
d_gene: -; v_gene: TRBV7-6; j_gene: TRBJ2-3; abundance: once; CDR3nt: TGTGCCAGCAGCACCGGGATTTCCGCTAACACAGATACGCAGTATTTT; CDR3aa: CASSTGISANTDTQYF
d_gene: TRBD1; v_gene: TRBV7-2; j_gene: TRBJ2-7; abundance: -; CDR3nt: TGTGCCAGCAGCCCGGGACAGGTCACAGGCGAGCAGTACTTC; CDR3aa: CASSPGQVTGEQYF
d_gene: TRBD1; v_gene: TRBV7-9; j_gene: TRBJ1-5; abundance: -; CDR3nt: TGTGCCAGCAGCACTACAGGGGGCGCGGGCCAGCCCCAGCATTTT; CDR3aa: CASSTTGGAGQPQHF
d_gene: -; v_gene: TRBV7-9; j_gene: TRBJ1-2; abundance: -; CDR3nt: TGTGCCAGCAGCCCAGGTGGGAGGGCATCATATTATGGCTACACCTTC; CDR3aa: CASSPGGRASYYGYTF
d_gene: -; v_gene: TRBV6-6; j_gene: TRBJ1-3; abundance: -; CDR3nt: TGTGCGATAGGAGAAAACTCTGGAAACACCATATATTTT; CDR3aa: CAIGENSGNTIYF
d_gene: TRBD1; v_gene: TRBV19; j_gene: TRBJ2-1; abundance: -; CDR3nt: TGTGCCAGTAGTATAGTAGGCAGGGGGCCTTGGCAAATCTTC; CDR3aa: CASSIVGRGPWQIF
d_gene: -; v_gene: TRBV6-2/TRBV6-3; j_gene: TRBJ2-5; abundance: -; CDR3nt: TGTGCCAGCAGATACGGGATCAGTAGCGTTGAGACCCAGTACTTC; CDR3aa: CASRYGISSVETQYF
d_gene: TRBD1; v_gene: TRBV6-5; j_gene: TRBJ2-7; abundance: -; CDR3nt: TGTGCCAGCAGTCGGACAGGAGACTCCTACGAGCAGTACTTC; CDR3aa: CASSRTGDSYEQYF
d_gene: -; v_gene: TRBV18; j_gene: TRBJ1-6; abundance: -; CDR3nt: TGTGCCAGCTCACCAAACAGATCACCCCTCCACTTT; CDR3aa: CASSPNRSPLHF
d_gene: -; v_gene: TRBV30; j_gene: TRBJ1-5; abundance: -; CDR3nt: TGTGCCTGGAGCGCAGATAGCAATCAGCCCCAGCATTTT; CDR3aa: CAWSADSNQPQHF
d_gene: TRBD1; v_gene: TRBV4-2; j_gene: TRBJ1-4; abundance: -; CDR3nt: TGTGCCAGCAGCCGCAACCCTAGACAGGGGGATGAAAAACTGTTTTTT; CDR3aa: CASSRNPRQGDEKLFF
d_gene: TRBD2; v_gene: TRBV4-2; j_gene: TRBJ2-1; abundance: -; CDR3nt: TGTGCCAGCAGCCCTACCGGGACTAGCGTAAATAATGAGCAGTTCTTC; CDR3aa: CASSPTGTSVNNEQFF
d_gene: -; v_gene: TRBV7-2; j_gene: TRBJ2-5; abundance: -; CDR3nt: TGTGCCAGCAGCTTAAAGTGGGGGCGCCAAGAGACCCAGTACTTC; CDR3aa: CASSLKWGRQETQYF